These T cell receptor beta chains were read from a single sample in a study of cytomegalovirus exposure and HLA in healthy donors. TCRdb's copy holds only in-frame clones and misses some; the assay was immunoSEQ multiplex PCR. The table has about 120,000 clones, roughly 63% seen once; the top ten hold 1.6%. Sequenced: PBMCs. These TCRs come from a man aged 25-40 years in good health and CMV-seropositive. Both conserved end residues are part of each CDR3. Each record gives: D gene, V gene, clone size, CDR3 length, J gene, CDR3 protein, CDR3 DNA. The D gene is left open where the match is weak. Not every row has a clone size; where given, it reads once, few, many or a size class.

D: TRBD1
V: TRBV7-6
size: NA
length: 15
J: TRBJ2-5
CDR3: CASSLAYSGGETQYF
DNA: TGTGCCAGCAGCTTAGCGTATTCAGGGGGAGAGACCCAGTACTTC

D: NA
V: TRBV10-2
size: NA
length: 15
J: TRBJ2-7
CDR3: CASSGRDTNSYEQYF
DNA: TGCGCCAGCAGTGGCCGGGACACGAACTCCTACGAGCAGTACTTC

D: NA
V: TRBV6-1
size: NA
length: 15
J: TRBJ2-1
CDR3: CASRKTGKTYNEQFF
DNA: TGTGCCAGCAGGAAAACAGGGAAGACCTACAATGAGCAGTTCTTC

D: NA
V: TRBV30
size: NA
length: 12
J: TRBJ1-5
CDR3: CAWSVGGVTQHF
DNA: TGTGCCTGGAGTGTTGGGGGGGTGACCCAGCATTTT

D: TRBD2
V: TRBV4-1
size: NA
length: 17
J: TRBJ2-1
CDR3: CASSQIISGRKYNEQFF
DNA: TGCGCCAGCAGCCAGATTATTAGCGGGAGGAAATACAATGAGCAGTTCTTC

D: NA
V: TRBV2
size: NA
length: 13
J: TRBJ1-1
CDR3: CASSSESNTEAFF
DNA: TGTGCCAGCAGTTCGGAGTCCAACACTGAAGCTTTCTTT

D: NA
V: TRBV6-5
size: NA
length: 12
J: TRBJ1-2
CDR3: CASSSDIYGYTF
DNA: TGTGCCAGCAGTTCAGACATTTATGGCTACACCTTC

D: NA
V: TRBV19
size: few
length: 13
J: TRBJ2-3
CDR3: CASSSGRTDTQYF
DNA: TGTGCCAGTAGTAGCGGGCGCACAGATACGCAGTATTTT

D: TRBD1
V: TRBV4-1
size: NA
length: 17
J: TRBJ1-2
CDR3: CASSPIRDRPPQGGYTF
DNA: TGCGCCAGCAGTCCCATCCGGGACAGGCCACCCCAGGGCGGCTACACCTTC

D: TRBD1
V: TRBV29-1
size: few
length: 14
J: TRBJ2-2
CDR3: CSVAGDRVTGELFF
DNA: TGCAGCGTTGCTGGGGACAGGGTGACCGGGGAGCTGTTTTTT

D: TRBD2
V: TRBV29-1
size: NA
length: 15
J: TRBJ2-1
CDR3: CSGLAGSSSYNEQFF
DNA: TGCAGTGGACTAGCGGGATCAAGCTCCTACAATGAGCAGTTCTTC

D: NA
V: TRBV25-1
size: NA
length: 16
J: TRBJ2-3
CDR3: CASSEYRAGSTDTQYF
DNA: TGTGCCAGCAGTGAATATCGGGCAGGGAGCACAGATACGCAGTATTTT

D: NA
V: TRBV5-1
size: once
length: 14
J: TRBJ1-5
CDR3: CASSPYSSNQPQHF
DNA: TGCGCCAGCAGCCCGTACAGCAGCAATCAGCCCCAGCATTTT

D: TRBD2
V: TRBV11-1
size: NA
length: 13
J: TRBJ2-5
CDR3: CASSLRGEETQYF
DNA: TGTGCCAGCAGCTTACGGGGGGAAGAGACCCAGTACTTC

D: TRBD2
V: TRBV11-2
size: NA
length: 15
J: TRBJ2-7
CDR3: CASSQGGRGSYEQYF
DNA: TGTGCCAGCAGCCAGGGAGGGAGGGGATCCTACGAGCAGTACTTC

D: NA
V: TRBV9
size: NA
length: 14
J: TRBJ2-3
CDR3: CASSVAGYSDTQYF
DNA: TGTGCCAGCAGCGTAGCGGGATACTCAGATACGCAGTATTTT

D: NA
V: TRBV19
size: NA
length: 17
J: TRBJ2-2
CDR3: CASSIYSYNPVVGELFF
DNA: TGTGCCAGTAGTATCTATTCGTATAACCCCGTGGTCGGGGAGCTGTTTTTT

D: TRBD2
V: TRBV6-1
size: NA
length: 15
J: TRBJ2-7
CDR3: CASRLLAGGPYEQYF
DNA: TGTGCCAGCAGACTACTAGCGGGAGGACCTTACGAGCAGTACTTC

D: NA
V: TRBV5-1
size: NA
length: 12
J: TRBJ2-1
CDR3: CASSLQGNEQFF
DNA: TGCGCCAGCAGCTTGCAGGGGAATGAGCAGTTCTTC

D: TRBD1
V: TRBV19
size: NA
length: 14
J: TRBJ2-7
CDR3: CASSISGQGDEQYF
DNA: TGTGCCAGTAGTATATCGGGACAGGGGGACGAGCAGTACTTC

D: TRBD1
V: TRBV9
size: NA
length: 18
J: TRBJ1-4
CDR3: CASSVGGMRGTAGEKLFF
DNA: TGTGCCAGCAGCGTAGGAGGGATGAGGGGGACAGCGGGTGAAAAACTGTTTTTT

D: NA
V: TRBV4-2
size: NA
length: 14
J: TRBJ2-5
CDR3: CASTRSEGGETQYF
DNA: TGTGCCAGCACCCGATCCGAGGGCGGGGAGACCCAGTACTTC

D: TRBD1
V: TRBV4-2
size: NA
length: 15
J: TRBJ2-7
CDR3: CASSHVSDRAYEQYF
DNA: TGTGCCAGCAGCCACGTTTCGGACAGGGCGTACGAGCAGTACTTC

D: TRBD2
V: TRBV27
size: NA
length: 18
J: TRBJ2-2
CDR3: CASSQRLAGVGNTGELFF
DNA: TGTGCCAGCAGTCAGAGGCTAGCGGGAGTAGGGAACACCGGGGAGCTGTTTTTT

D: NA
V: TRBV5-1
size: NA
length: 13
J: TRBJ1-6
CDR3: CATGEQPNSPLHF
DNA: TGCGCCACTGGGGAGCAGCCAAATTCACCCCTCCACTTT

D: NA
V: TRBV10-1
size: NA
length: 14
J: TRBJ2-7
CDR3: CASRPYRDSYEQYF
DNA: TGCGCCAGCAGACCTTACAGGGACTCCTACGAGCAGTACTTC

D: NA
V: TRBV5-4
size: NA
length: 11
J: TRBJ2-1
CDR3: CASHSGDEQFF
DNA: TGTGCCAGCCATTCGGGGGATGAGCAGTTCTTC

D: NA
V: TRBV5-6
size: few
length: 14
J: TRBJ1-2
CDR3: CASSLVSGPYGYTF
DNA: TGTGCCAGCAGCTTGGTTTCAGGGCCCTATGGCTACACCTTC

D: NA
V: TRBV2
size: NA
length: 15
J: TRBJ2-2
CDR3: CASSVRLGGSGELFF
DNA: TGTGCCAGCAGTGTCCGACTAGGAGGCTCCGGGGAGCTGTTTTTT

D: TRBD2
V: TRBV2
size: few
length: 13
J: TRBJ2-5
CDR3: CASSASGKETQYF
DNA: TGTGCCAGCAGTGCTAGCGGGAAAGAGACCCAGTACTTC

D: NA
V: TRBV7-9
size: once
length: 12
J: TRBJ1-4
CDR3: CASDGGGEKLFF
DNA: TGTGCCAGCGACGGGGGAGGGGAAAAACTGTTTTTT

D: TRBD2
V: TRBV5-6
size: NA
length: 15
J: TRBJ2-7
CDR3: CASSFPGLGFYEQYF
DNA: TGTGCCAGCAGCTTCCCGGGACTAGGATTCTACGAGCAGTACTTC

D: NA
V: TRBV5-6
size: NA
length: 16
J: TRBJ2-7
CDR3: CASSLAARAWSYEQYF
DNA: TGTGCCAGCAGCTTGGCCGCGCGGGCTTGGTCCTACGAGCAGTACTTC

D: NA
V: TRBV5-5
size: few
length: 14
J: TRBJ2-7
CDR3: CASSQELLEEEQYF
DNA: TGTGCCAGCAGCCAGGAGTTGTTGGAGGAGGAGCAGTACTTC

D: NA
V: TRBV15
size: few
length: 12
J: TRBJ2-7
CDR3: CATSPGEDEQYF
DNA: TGTGCCACCAGCCCCGGGGAGGACGAGCAGTACTTC

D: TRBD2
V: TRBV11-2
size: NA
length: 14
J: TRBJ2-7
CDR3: CASSLGLLSYEQYF
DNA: TGTGCCAGCAGCCTGGGACTACTCTCCTACGAGCAGTACTTC

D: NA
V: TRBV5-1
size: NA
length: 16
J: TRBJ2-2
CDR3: CASSPPVLPNTGELFF
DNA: TGCGCCAGCAGCCCCCCCGTCCTACCGAACACCGGGGAGCTGTTTTTT

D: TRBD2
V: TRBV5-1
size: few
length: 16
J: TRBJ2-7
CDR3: CASSLVSGRVSLEQYF
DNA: TGCGCCAGCAGCTTGGTCAGCGGGAGGGTCTCACTCGAGCAGTACTTC

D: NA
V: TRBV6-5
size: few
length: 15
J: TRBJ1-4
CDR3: CASSPITGPNEKLFF
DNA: TGTGCCAGCAGCCCTATTACAGGGCCAAATGAAAAACTGTTTTTT

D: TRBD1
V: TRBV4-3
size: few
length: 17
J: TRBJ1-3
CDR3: CASSLITGGGPGNTIYF
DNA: TGCGCCAGCAGCCTAATTACAGGGGGAGGTCCTGGAAACACCATATATTTT

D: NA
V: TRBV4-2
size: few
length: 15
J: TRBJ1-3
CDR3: CASSPQRTQGNTIYF
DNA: TGTGCCAGCAGCCCCCAGAGGACTCAAGGAAACACCATATATTTT

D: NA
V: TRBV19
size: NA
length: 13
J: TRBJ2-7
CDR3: CASSPTGTYEQYF
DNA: TGTGCCAGTAGCCCGACAGGAACCTACGAGCAGTACTTC

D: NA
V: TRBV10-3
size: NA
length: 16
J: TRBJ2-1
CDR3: CAISQGLISSYNEQFF
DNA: TGTGCCATCAGTCAAGGACTGATAAGCTCCTACAATGAGCAGTTCTTC

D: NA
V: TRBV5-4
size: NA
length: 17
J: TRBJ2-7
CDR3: CASSLDYASAYSYEQYF
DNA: TGTGCCAGCAGCCTAGATTATGCTAGCGCCTACTCCTACGAGCAGTACTTC

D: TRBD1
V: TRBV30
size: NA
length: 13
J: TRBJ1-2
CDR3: CAWRTQGARGYTF
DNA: TGTGCCTGGAGAACACAGGGGGCACGTGGCTACACCTTC